The 3 T cell receptor beta chains below were found in one sample sequenced in a study of OX40 agonist ivuxolimab in advanced cancers. The library was made by the immunoSEQ multiplex PCR assay. Entries here come from immuneACCESS through TCRdb and include only in-frame sequences with V and J called. Some clones fail to appear in such tables; in the studies checked, an unresolved V gene covers under half of the shortfall, and the cause of the remainder is unknown. Here the sample has about 100,000 clones; around 93% occur a single time. The ten largest clonotypes hold roughly 1.1% of the sample. The sequencing used CD4+ or CD8+ T cells sorted from blood, collected in a trial of the OX40 agonist ivuxolimab. All receptors come from an adult with an advanced solid tumor such as melanoma, head and neck, liver or kidney cancer.

The chain has TRBV6-6 and TRBJ2-2; no reliable D call. Germline V gives CDR1 MNHNY, CDR2 SVGAGI (reference sequence). This CDR3 contains 14 residues. Trimming shortened V by 7 bases and J by 2 bases, and 11 bases separated the two germline ends. This chain's CDR3 is CASNKPSNTGELFF. In nucleotides, the CDR3 is TGTGCCAGCAACAAGCCTTCTAACACCGGGGAGCTGTTTTTT.

This chain links TRBV7-9 with TRBJ1-2, with 10 nucleotides matching TRBD1. The CDR3 has 16 residues. Germline CDR1 SEHNR, CDR2 FQNEAQ (reference sequence). V was clipped by 5 bases and J by 2 bases; unmatched bases: 8. The CDR3 bases are TGTGCCAGCAGCCCCCGGACAGGGGGAATGAACTATGGCTACACCTTC. This translates into CASSPRTGGMNYGYTF.

The CDR3 coding sequence is TGCGCCAGCAGCTTAGCTAGCGGGACCCCCTACGAGCAGTACTTC. This sequence encodes CASSLASGTPYEQYF. The V call is TRBV5-1, the J call TRBJ2-7, with 9 positions matching TRBD2. Losses at the gene ends were 2 bases for V and 2 bases for J; bases not matched to a gene: 5. The CDR3 is 15 residues long. Germline V CDR1 and CDR2: SGHRS, YFSETQ. The whole variable domain, remainder taken from reference TRBV5-1 and TRBJ2-7, is KAGVTQTPRYLIKTRGQQVTLSCSPISGHRSVSWYQQTPGQGLQFLFEYFSETQRNKGNFPGRFSGRQFSNSRSEMNVSTLELGDSALYLCASSLASGTPYEQYFGPGTRLTVT.